This T cell receptor beta chain was captured by sequencing in a study of blood T cell repertoires in COVID-19. For the study at large: Samples representing acute and convalescent COVID-19 were sourced from the United States, Italy and Spain. From T cells, B-cell-depleted T cells, or PBMCs came the material, which was cDNA or gDNA.

This table comes from immunoSEQ multiplex PCR, and its TCRdb copy is limited to in-frame clones, with some not included. This sample has 250,000 or so clones, with about 80% found just once. Germline lookup yields CDR1 LNHDA and CDR2 SQIVND (reference sequence). The CDR3 is made up of 21 amino acids. Trimming cost V 3 bases and J 0 bases, with 24 bases left between them. J is TRBJ1-6 and V is TRBV19; D is unresolved. Input material: PBMCs or T cells enriched from blood (not recorded which). This sequence was found in a man aged 45-65 years who had recovered from COVID-19. The CDR3 is CASSMSGNWAPRSSYNSPLHF. The CDR3 DNA reads as TGTGCCAGTAGTATGTCGGGGAATTGGGCCCCTCGAAGCTCCTATAATTCACCCCTCCACTTT.